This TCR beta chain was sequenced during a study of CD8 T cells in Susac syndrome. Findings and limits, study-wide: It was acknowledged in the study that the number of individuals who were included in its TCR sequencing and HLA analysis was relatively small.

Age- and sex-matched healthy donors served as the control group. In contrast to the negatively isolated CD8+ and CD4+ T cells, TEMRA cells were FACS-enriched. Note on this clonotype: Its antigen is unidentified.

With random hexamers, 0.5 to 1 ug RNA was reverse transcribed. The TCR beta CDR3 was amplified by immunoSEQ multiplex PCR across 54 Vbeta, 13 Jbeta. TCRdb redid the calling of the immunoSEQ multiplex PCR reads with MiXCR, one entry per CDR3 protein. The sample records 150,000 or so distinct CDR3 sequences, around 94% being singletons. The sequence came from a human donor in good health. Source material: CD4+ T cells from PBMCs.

This CDR3 is CASTSIEKQYF. CDR3 in DNA: TGTGCCAGCACCTCCATCGAGAAGCAGTACTTC. The rearrangement uses TRBV25-1 and TRBJ2-7, with D unclear. CDR1 and CDR2 (germline): MGHDK, SYGVNS. The CDR3 totals 11 residues. Trimming took off 7 bases at V and 8 bases at J, with 12 bases between the two ends.